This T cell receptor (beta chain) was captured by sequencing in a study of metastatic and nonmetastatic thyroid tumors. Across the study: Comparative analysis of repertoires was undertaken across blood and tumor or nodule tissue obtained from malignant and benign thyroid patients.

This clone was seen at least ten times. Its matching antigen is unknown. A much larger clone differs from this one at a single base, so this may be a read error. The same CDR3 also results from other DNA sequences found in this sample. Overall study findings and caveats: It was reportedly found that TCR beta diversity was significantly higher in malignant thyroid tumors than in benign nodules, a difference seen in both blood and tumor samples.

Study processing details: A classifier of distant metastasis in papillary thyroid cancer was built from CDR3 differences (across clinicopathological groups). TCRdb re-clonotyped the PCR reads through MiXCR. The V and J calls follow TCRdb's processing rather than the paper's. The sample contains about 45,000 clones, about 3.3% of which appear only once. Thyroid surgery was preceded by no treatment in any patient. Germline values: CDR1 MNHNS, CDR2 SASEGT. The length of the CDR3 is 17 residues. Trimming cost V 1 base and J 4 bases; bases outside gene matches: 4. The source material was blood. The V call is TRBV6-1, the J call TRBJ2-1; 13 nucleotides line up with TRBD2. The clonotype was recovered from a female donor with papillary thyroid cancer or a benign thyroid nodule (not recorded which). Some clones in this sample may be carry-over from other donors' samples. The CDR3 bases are TGTGCCAGCAGTGAAGGGACTAGCGGGAGCTCTTACAATGAGCAGTTCTTC. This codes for CASSEGTSGSSYNEQFF.